This is a list of T cell receptor beta chains from one sample in a study of blood T cell repertoires in COVID-19. Generated by immunoSEQ multiplex PCR, the TCRdb table keeps only in-frame clones and is missing some. Among around 250,000 clones listed, roughly 85% were seen once. Input material: PBMCs or T cells enriched from blood (not recorded which). Receptors originate from a middle-aged man who had been exposed to COVID-19. CDR3s include the opening cysteine and the closing phenylalanine or tryptophan. The order of the fields is CDR3 protein, CDR3 DNA, clone size, V gene, CDR3 length, J gene, D gene. A D gene is named only where the DNA matches it firmly. Part of the rows lack a size; the others show once, few, many or a class for expanded clones.

CASSPGTSGLDEQYF	TGCGCCAGCAGCCCTGGGACTAGCGGGCTAGATGAGCAGTACTTC	-	TRBV5-1	15	TRBJ2-7	TRBD2
CASSFRSAKAFF	TGTGCCAGCAGCTTTCGGTCTGCGAAAGCTTTCTTT	-	TRBV7-9	12	TRBJ1-1	-
CASSLVPGQYYEQYF	TGTGCTAGCAGCTTAGTTCCGGGACAGTATTACGAGCAGTACTTC	-	TRBV7-7	15	TRBJ2-7	TRBD1
CASSPPGQGSWEQFF	TGTGCCAGCTCACCACCGGGACAGGGGTCCTGGGAGCAGTTCTTC	once	TRBV18	15	TRBJ2-1	TRBD1
CASSQDRFGAGVREGQYF	TGTGCCAGCAGCCAAGATCGCTTCGGAGCGGGAGTAAGAGAAGGCCAGTACTTC	-	TRBV14	18	TRBJ2-5	TRBD2
CASSLREWAYNEQFF	TGTGCCAGCAGCTTGCGGGAATGGGCATACAATGAGCAGTTCTTC	few	TRBV5-4	15	TRBJ2-1	-
CASLLAGVGVQYF	TGTGCCAGCCTACTAGCGGGAGTCGGGGTCCAGTACTTC	-	TRBV14	13	TRBJ2-5	TRBD2
CASRPGQGAGEQYF	TGTGCCAGCAGGCCTGGACAGGGAGCCGGCGAGCAGTACTTC	-	TRBV5-4	14	TRBJ2-7	TRBD1
CSVAPPGSGANVLTF	TGCAGCGTTGCCCCCCCAGGCTCTGGGGCCAACGTCCTGACTTTC	-	TRBV29-1	15	TRBJ2-6	-
CASSIMEAGGTQYF	TGTGCCAGTAGTATTATGGAGGCAGGGGGGACCCAGTACTTC	-	TRBV19	14	TRBJ2-5	TRBD1
CASSWGVENTEAFF	TGCGCCAGCAGCTGGGGGGTGGAGAACACTGAAGCTTTCTTT	-	TRBV5-1	14	TRBJ1-1	-
CASSPGLAGGFSYEQYF	TGTGCCAGCAGCCCAGGACTAGCGGGAGGGTTTTCCTACGAGCAGTACTTC	-	TRBV7-9	17	TRBJ2-7	TRBD2
CASSLARGLAAYNEQFF	TGTGCCAGCAGCTTAGCGCGGGGACTAGCGGCCTACAATGAGCAGTTCTTC	-	TRBV7-9	17	TRBJ2-1	TRBD2
CAARTDSNTEAFF	TGTGCCGCCCGGACAGATTCAAACACTGAAGCTTTCTTT	-	TRBV10-3	13	TRBJ1-1	-